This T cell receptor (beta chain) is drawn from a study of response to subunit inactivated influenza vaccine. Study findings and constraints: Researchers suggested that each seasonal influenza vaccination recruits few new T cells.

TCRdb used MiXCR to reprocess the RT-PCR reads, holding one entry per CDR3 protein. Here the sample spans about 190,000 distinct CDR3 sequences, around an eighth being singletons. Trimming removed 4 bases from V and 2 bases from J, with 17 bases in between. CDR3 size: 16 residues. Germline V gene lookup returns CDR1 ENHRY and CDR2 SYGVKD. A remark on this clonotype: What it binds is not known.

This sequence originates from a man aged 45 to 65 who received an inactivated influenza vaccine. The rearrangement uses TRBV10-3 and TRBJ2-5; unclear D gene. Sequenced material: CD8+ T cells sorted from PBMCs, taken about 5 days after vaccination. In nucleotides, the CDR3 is TGTGCCATCAGTGGCTCAACGGACGAACCTCAAGAGACCCAGTACTTC. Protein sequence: CAISGSTDEPQETQYF.